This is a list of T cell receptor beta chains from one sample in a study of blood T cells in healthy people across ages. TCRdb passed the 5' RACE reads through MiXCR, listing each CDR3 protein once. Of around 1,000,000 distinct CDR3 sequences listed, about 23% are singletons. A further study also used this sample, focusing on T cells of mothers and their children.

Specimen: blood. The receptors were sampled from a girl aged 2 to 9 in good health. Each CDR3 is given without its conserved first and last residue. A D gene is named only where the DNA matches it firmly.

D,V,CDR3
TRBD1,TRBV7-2,ASSLDLQGARRYEQY
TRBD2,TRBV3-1,ASSQSPGTITGELF
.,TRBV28,ASMNGGHQPQH
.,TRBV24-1,ATSDKALTGTSFYGYT
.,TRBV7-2,ASSSVAGTGELF
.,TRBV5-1,ASSLLGTGTEAF
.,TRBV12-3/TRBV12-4,ASSNQDSYEQY
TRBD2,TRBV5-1,ASSSGTINEQF
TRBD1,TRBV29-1,SVVKTGANTGELF
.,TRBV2,ASSPGVGNYGYT
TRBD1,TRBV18,ASLGTGEEQF
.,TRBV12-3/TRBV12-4,AGSLRPKNSPLH
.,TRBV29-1,SVVEGQETQY
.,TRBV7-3,ASSLQSGETQY
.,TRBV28,ASSLLEGCPYNEQF
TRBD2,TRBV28,ASSLNGGGSDTQY
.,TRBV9,ASSPGAGGLNTEAF
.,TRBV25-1,ASSSWGGTTEAF
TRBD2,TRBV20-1,SARVAGEVADTQY
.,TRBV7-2,ASNPLRAGRGYT
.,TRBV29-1,SSGTIGGYT
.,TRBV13,ASSLFLGTNDLSNYGYT
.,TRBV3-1,ASSYQTLTDTQY
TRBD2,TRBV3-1,AVRSSGGGTDTQY
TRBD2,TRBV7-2,ASSFWRGGGEETQY
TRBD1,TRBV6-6,ASRRQGSQDQPQH
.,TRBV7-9,ASSTAGHGYT
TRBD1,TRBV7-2,ASSLGQGAFEAF
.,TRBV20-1,SARLNRGLQF
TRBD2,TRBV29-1,SVVVLAGGSDNEQF
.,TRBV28,ASSTWGLVLIQDEQF
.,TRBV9,ASSQNGGEPLH
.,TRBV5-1,ASRDYGGTKLF
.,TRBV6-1,ASSEKISTGELF
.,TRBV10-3,AISLTGGTDTIY
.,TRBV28,ASEGTVAEQF
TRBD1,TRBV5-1,ASSLGQGKEKLF
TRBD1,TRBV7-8,ASSLAGQGLTEAF
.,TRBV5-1,ASSLATRYEQF
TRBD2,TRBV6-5,ASRSLAGGTDTQY
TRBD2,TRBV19,ASSSGLAVNIQY
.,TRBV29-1,SVGGDRFYGYT
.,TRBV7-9,ATIPQGGMNTEAF
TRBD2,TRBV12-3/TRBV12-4,ASRPETSGSHEQY
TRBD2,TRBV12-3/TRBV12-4,ASSPAGDLTDTQY
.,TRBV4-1,ASSHSYRERKSAPA
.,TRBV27,ASSPWAQQNNEQF
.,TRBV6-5,ASSSALYGYT
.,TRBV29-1,SVRQKLAKNIQY
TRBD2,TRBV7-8,ASSFELAGAGGETQY
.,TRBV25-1,ASSVTSSANEQF
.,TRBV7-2,ASSPRGGQPQH
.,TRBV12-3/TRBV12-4,ASSHSPNTEAF
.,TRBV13,ASSSRTVLHGYT
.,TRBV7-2,ASSLVPETYEQY
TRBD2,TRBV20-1,SARDSSGGLTGELF
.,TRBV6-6,ASNKETQY
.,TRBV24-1,ATSDSWSTNYGYT
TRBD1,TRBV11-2,ASSLDLTGEEYT